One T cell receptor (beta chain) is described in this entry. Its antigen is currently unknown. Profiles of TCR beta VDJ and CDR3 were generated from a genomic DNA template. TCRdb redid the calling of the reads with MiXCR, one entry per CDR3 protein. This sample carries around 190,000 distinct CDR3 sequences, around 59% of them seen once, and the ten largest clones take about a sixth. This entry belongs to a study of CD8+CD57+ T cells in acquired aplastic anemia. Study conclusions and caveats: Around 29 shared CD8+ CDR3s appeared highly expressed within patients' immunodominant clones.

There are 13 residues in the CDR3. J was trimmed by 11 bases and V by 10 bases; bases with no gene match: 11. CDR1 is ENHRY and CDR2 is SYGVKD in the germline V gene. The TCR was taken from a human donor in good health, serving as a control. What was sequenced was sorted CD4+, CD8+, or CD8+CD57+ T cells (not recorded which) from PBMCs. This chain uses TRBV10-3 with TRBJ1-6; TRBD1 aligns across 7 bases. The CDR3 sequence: CATEPGQNPPLHF. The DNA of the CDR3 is TGTGCCACCGAGCCGGGACAGAACCCACCCCTCCACTTT.